This TCR beta chain was captured by sequencing in a study of human T cells and chemical hapten exposure. Overall study context: Women made up most patients, who had alopecia areata, totalis or universalis. How much TCR each sample yielded varied, mostly because pooled library volumes differed slightly. The study's findings and limits: Since the donors had alopecia, their immune response may not be the same as that of healthy people. Counts of expanded TCRs (at PT1) showed a positive correlation with patch test score.

The time point was: pre-sensitization, week 0. Treatment of the sample: therapeutic diphenylcyclopropenone sensitization with weekly scalp DPC. Germline V gene lookup returns CDR1 LGHNA and CDR2 YSLEER. The CDR3 sequence is 13 residues long. In TCRdb, the RACE reads were re-called with MiXCR into one record per CDR3 protein. Of approximately 180,000 distinct CDR3 sequences listed, almost 30% are singletons. This clonotype was detected a few times. Its specificity is unknown. One junction end does not reproduce the germline sequence, and a read error may be involved. The gene calls are TRBV4-3 and TRBJ1-1; D gene unclear. The specimen comprised whole blood, sampled in connection with sensitization to the hapten diphenylcyclopropenone (DPC). This clonotype originated in a woman aged 25 to 39 with alopecia areata. Some clones in this sample may be carry-over from other donors' samples. The CDR3 bases are TGCACCAGCAGCTCGTACATGAACACTGAAGCTTTCTTT. It encodes CTSSSYMNTEAFF.